What follows are 2 T cell receptor beta chains derived from one specimen sequenced in a study of CD8+ T cells in alopecia areata. RNA was isolated and reverse transcribed to cDNA, the sequencing template. Profiling relied on immunoSEQ multiplex PCR, and the TCRdb table lists in-frame clones only, not all of them. The sample has roughly 12,000 clones, approximately 55% seen once; the top ten hold 20% to 25%. Researchers gathered lesional scalp punch biopsies and peripheral blood from patients with alopecia areata. The sequencing sample was made of skin. The source of these receptors is a human donor with alopecia areata.

The V call is TRBV5-4, the J call TRBJ1-4; maybe TRBD1 (5 bases). CDR1 and CDR2 from the germline V gene are SGHNT and YYREEE (reference sequence). Between the trimmed V and J ends, which lost 4 bases and 10 bases, there was a span of 11 bases. The CDR3 consists of 12 residues. The CDR3 DNA reads TGTGCCAGCAGCGGGGGTGGGGGAAAACTGTTTTTT. Amino acid sequence: CASSGGGGKLFF.

The genes are TRBV29-1 and TRBJ2-1; the D call may be TRBD1 or TRBD2 (5 bases each). The germline CDR1 and CDR2 sequences are SQVTM and ANQGSEA. The V and J ends lost 3 bases and 3 bases respectively, with 15 bases between them. CDR3 length: 15 amino acids. CDR3 DNA sequence: TGCAGCGTTGATTGGGGCGTAGGAGGCTACAATGAGCAGTTCTTC. This encodes CSVDWGVGGYNEQFF.